The 21 T cell receptor beta chains below come from one sample, sequenced in a study of shared clonotypes between healthy human individuals. Repertoires were generated with immunoSEQ multiplex PCR, while TCRdb's copy carries only in-frame clones and drops some. The repertoire includes some 530,000 clones, almost 80% of them detected once, and approximately 12% sits in the top ten. Sequencing was done on a sample of PBMCs. The origin of the receptors is a woman aged 40-49 years in good health. Some clones in this sample may be carry-over from other donors' samples.

In the case of this clone: This likely reflects a read error, since a far larger clone is one base away. The sample has other DNA sequences that encode this CDR3 too. V gene TRBV28 combines with J gene TRBJ1-2; tentatively, D is TRBD1 (5 bases). Germline lookup yields CDR1 MDHEN and CDR2 SYDVKM. The CDR3 length is 14 residues. Here the CDR3 reads CASSLTSGLYGYTF. In nucleotides, the CDR3 is TGTGCTAGCAGTTTAACATCAGGGCTCTATGGCTACACCTTC.

The CDR3 loop reads CASSYFYEQYF. CDR3 nucleotide sequence: TGTGCCAGCAGTTATTTCTACGAGCAGTACTTC. The V call is TRBV6-1, the J call TRBJ2-7, with D unresolved. The ends were cut back, 5 bases at V and 3 bases at J, with 5 bases in the middle. Germline loops: CDR1 MNHNS, CDR2 SASEGT. The CDR3 covers 11 residues.

V gene TRBV18 combines with J gene TRBJ1-1; TRBD1 might be the D (5 bases). CDR3 length equals 15 residues. V dropped 2 bases and J dropped 0 bases, with 10 bases sitting between them. Germline CDR1 reads KGHSH; CDR2 reads LQKENI. This CDR3 reads CASSPTGPMNTEAFF. The CDR3 bases are TGTGCCAGCTCACCAACGGGGCCCATGAACACTGAAGCTTTCTTT.

This clone was seen a few times. This chain uses TRBV10-3 with TRBJ2-7, with unresolved D. The ends were cut back, 3 bases at V and 0 bases at J, with 9 bases in the middle. CDR1 is ENHRY and CDR2 is SYGVKD in the germline V gene. CDR3 length equals 14 residues. CDR3 region: CAISDGRSSYEQYF. The CDR3 coding sequence is TGTGCCATCAGTGACGGTAGGAGCTCCTACGAGCAGTACTTC.

This rearrangement joins TRBV4-3 to TRBJ1-2; perhaps TRBD1 as D (5 bases). The CDR3 contains 16 residues. Germline CDR1 reads LGHNA; CDR2 reads YSLEER. Between the trimmed V and J ends, which lost 3 bases and 7 bases, there was a span of 21 bases. This CDR3 is CASSHSCGTRGCGYTF. The CDR3 DNA reads TGCGCCAGCAGCCACAGCTGCGGGACCCGAGGATGTGGCTACACCTTC.

V gene TRBV2 combines with J gene TRBJ2-3; no clear D gene. The CDR3 is 13 residues long. The V end was cut by 4 bases, the J end by 6 bases, with 11 bases between. Per the germline V gene, CDR1 is SNHLY and CDR2 is FYNNEI. The chain's CDR3 is CASSADLADTQYF. CDR3 bases: TGTGCCAGCAGTGCCGACTTGGCGGATACGCAGTATTTT.

This rearrangement joins TRBV5-5 to TRBJ2-7, with D tentatively TRBD1 (6 bases). Germline lookup yields CDR1 SGHKS and CDR2 YYEKEE (reference sequence). This CDR3 comprises 15 residues. V was pared by 0 bases and J by 6 bases, with 16 bases between. The CDR3 reads CASSLEPRRGGEQYF. In nucleotides, the CDR3 is TGTGCCAGCAGCTTGGAACCCCGACGAGGGGGCGAGCAGTACTTC.

There are many counts of this clone. This chain joins TRBV5-1 and TRBJ2-5; 7 nucleotides match TRBD1. With V trimmed by 0 bases and J by 5 bases, 10 bases remained unmatched. Germline V CDR1 and CDR2: SGHRS, YFSETQ. The CDR3 loop spans 16 amino acids. CDR3 in DNA: TGCGCCAGCAGCTTGGGTGGACAGGCAGGCGCGGAGACCCAGTACTTC. Its translation is CASSLGGQAGAETQYF.

The rearrangement joins TRBV7-2 to TRBJ2-7; D is unresolved. The germline gives CDR1 SGHTA, CDR2 FQGNSA. Between the trimmed V and J ends, which lost 1 base and 2 bases, there was a span of 9 bases. The CDR3 contains 14 residues. The CDR3 loop is CASSLVVQTYEQYF. The CDR3 nucleotides are TGTGCCAGCAGCTTAGTGGTCCAAACCTACGAGCAGTACTTC.

J is TRBJ1-2 and V is TRBV10-2, with D possibly being TRBD1 (5 bases). CDR1 WSHSY and CDR2 SAAADI come from the germline V gene. The CDR3 runs to 17 residues. Trimming pared 2 bases from V and 10 bases from J, leaving 26 bases between. The CDR3 spells CASSEKSEQPARDYYTF. The DNA of the CDR3 is TGCGCCAGCAGTGAGAAGAGTGAGCAGCCGGCCAGGGATTACTACACCTTC.

The genes are TRBV11-2 and TRBJ2-1, with 8 bases fitting TRBD2. The CDR3 is 14 residues long. Germline V gene sequence: CDR1 SGHAT, CDR2 FQNNGV. The V gene end was trimmed by 7 bases and the J gene end by 3 bases; junction bases not matched to a gene: 5. Written as DNA, the CDR3 is TGTGCCAGCACCCCGGGACTAGGCTACAATGAGCAGTTCTTC. It translates to CASTPGLGYNEQFF.

The rearrangement links TRBV7-2 to TRBJ1-2, with a weak D call TRBD1 (5 bases). CDR3 length equals 13 residues. Trimming left V 5 bases short and J 8 bases short, with 15 bases between. Germline assignment: CDR1 SGHTA and CDR2 FQGNSA. CDR3 nucleotides: TGTGCCAGCAGCCCATACGGACAAGGCGGCTACACCTTC. Its protein product is CASSPYGQGGYTF.

The chain links TRBV9 to TRBJ2-1; TRBD1 is a possible D gene (5 bases). V was clipped by 1 base and J by 1 base, with 9 bases between them. This CDR3 is 15 amino acids long. Germline values: CDR1 SGDLS, CDR2 YYNGEE. The CDR3 nucleotides read TGTGCCAGCAGCGTATTACAGGCATCCTACAATGAGCAGTTCTTC. As protein: CASSVLQASYNEQFF.

The chain is built from TRBV5-1 and TRBJ2-5; 10 nucleotides align to TRBD1. The J call is doubtful: the DNA matches TRBJ2-7 better. This CDR3 has 13 residues. The germline CDR1 and CDR2 sequences are SGHRS and YFSETQ. The CDR3 spells CASSLWTGGEQYF. CDR3 nucleotide sequence: TGCGCCAGCAGCTTGTGGACAGGGGGCGAGCAGTACTTC.

The gene calls are TRBV6-6 and TRBJ2-7; D may be TRBD2 (5 bases). Germline V lookup: CDR1 MNHNY, CDR2 SVGAGI (reference sequence). CDR3 length: 12 residues. With 6 bases removed from V and 6 bases from J, the gap between germline ends came to 12 bases. CDR3 DNA sequence: TGTGCCAGCAGGTCCGGGGTGGCCGAGCAGTACTTC. Its translation: CASRSGVAEQYF.

V usage is TRBV7-3 and J usage is TRBJ2-2; 7 nucleotides line up with TRBD2. This CDR3 is built from 14 residues. Germline assignment: CDR1 SGHTA and CDR2 FQGTGA. V lost 1 base to trimming and J lost 7 bases; unmatched junction nucleotides: 3. For the CDR3, the DNA is TGTGCCAGCAGCTTAAGTGGGACTAACGGGGAGCTGTTTTTT. The encoded protein is CASSLSGTNGELFF.

The chain is built from TRBV11-3 and TRBJ1-2, with D hard to call. This CDR3 has 19 residues. V lost 4 bases, J lost 3 bases, and 27 bases lay in between. CDR1 is SGHNT and CDR2 is YENEEA in the germline V gene. The CDR3 spells CASSSPAQTRRRGYYGYTF. The CDR3 coding sequence is TGTGCCAGCAGCTCCCCAGCCCAGACCCGGCGTAGAGGCTACTATGGCTACACCTTC.

V usage is TRBV5-1 and J usage is TRBJ1-6, with D possibly matching TRBD1 (6 bases). Per germline, CDR1 SGHRS and CDR2 YFSETQ. Trimming left V 1 base short and J 10 bases short, with 12 bases between. CDR3 length: 14 amino acids. The CDR3 nucleotides read TGCGCCAGCAGCTTGTCGCAGGGACAATCACCCCTCCACTTT. Amino acid sequence: CASSLSQGQSPLHF.

The chain couples TRBV6-1 to TRBJ2-2; TRBD1 agrees at 7 bases. Unmatched junction bases numbered 5, after V lost 6 bases and J lost 4 bases. Germline CDR1 MNHNS, CDR2 SASEGT. The CDR3 totals 14 residues. This CDR3 is CASSVYRGTGELFF. The CDR3, as DNA: TGTGCCAGCAGCGTATACAGGGGCACCGGGGAGCTGTTTTTT.

In this sample, this clone turned up once. This chain links TRBV29-1 with TRBJ2-4; D might be TRBD1 (6 bases). Trimming removed 3 bases from V and 0 bases from J, with 15 bases in between. The CDR3 totals 16 residues. Germline V gene sequence: CDR1 SQVTM, CDR2 ANQGSEA. The CDR3 DNA reads TGCAGCGTTGAGACCGGACAGCTACTAGCCAAAAACATTCAGTACTTC. This encodes CSVETGQLLAKNIQYF.

This clone occurred many times. For the CDR3, the DNA is TGTGCCAGCAGCCCGGGACAGGGGCAAGGGTACGAGCAGTACTTC. This sequence encodes CASSPGQGQGYEQYF. The genes are TRBV5-4 and TRBJ2-7; TRBD1 matches at 10 bases. V lost 4 bases and J lost 4; bases outside the gene matches: 8. Germline V gives CDR1 SGHNT, CDR2 YYREEE (reference sequence). This CDR3 region has 15 residues.